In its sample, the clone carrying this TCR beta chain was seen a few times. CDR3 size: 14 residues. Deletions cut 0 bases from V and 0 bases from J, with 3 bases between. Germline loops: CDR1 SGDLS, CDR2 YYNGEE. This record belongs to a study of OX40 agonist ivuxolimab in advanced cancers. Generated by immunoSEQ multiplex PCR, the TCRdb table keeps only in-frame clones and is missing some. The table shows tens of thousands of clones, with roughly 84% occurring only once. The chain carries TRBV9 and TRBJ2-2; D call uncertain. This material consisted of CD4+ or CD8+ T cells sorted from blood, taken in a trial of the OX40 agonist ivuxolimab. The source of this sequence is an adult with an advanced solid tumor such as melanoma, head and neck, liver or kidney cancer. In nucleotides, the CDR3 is TGTGCCAGCAGCGTAGAGCCGAACACCGGGGAGCTGTTTTTT. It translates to CASSVEPNTGELFF.